The 13 T cell receptor beta chains reported below all come from one sample, sequenced in a study of shared clonotypes between healthy human individuals. Clones were read by immunoSEQ multiplex PCR, and TCRdb kept only the in-frame ones, dropping some. The repertoire holds over a million clones, with about three quarters as singletons. Sequencing input: memory CD4+ T cells sorted from blood. Subset given: CD45RA-negative fraction. The receptors come from a man aged 18 to 30 in good health.

As regards this clone: The identical CDR3 is also encoded by other nucleotide sequences in the sample. The CDR3 protein is CASSSTAQETQYF. The CDR3 region has the DNA TGTGCCAGCAGCTCGACAGCCCAAGAGACCCAGTACTTC. The chain links TRBV5-6 to TRBJ2-5, with D maybe TRBD1 (5 bases). Trimming removed 3 bases at V and 1 base at J, with 7 bases between. In germline, CDR1 is SGHDT, CDR2 YYEEEE. CDR3 size: 13 residues. Based on the CDR3 plus reference TRBV5-6 and TRBJ2-5, the full variable domain is DAGVTQSPTHLIKTRGQQVTLRCSPKSGHDTVSWYQQALGQGPQFIFQYYEEEERQRGNFPDRFSGHQFPNYSSELNVNALLLGDSALYLCASSSTAQETQYFGPGTRLLVL.

The chain joins TRBV5-1 to TRBJ2-7; weak D call: TRBD1 (5 bases). Trimming pared 1 base from V and 1 base from J, leaving 9 bases between. The CDR3 length is 14 residues. CDR1 is SGHRS, CDR2 YFSETQ, per germline. CDR3 protein: CASSLTTASYEQYF. As DNA, the CDR3 is TGCGCCAGCAGCTTGACGACAGCTTCCTACGAGCAGTACTTC.

A remark on this clone: One base away lies a much larger clone, so this may be a sequencing read error. Other DNA sequences in this specimen translate into the identical CDR3. The chain employs TRBV5-6 and TRBJ2-3, with a tentative D call TRBD2 (5 bases). The V and J ends lost 1 base and 3 bases respectively, with 6 bases between them. In germline, CDR1 is SGHDT, CDR2 YYEEEE. CDR3 size: 13 residues. In DNA, the CDR3 is TGTGCCAGCAGCTTGACTAGTACAGATACGCAGTATTTT. Translated: CASSLTSTDTQYF.

This clone was recorded only once. The CDR3 region is CASRVTSGVSYEQYF. CDR3 coding DNA: TGTGCCAGCAGGGTGACTAGCGGGGTTTCCTACGAGCAGTACTTC. The rearrangement links TRBV6-5 to TRBJ2-7, with 11 bases aligning to TRBD2. The CDR3 totals 15 residues. J gave up 1 base and V 6 bases, and 5 bases lay outside the gene matches. Germline CDR1 MNHEY, CDR2 SVGAGI.

V gene TRBV19 combines with J gene TRBJ1-2; no firm D call. This CDR3 has 15 amino acids. In germline, CDR1 is LNHDA, CDR2 SQIVND (reference sequence). V shed 5 bases and J shed 4 bases, with 17 bases lying between them. The CDR3 region has the DNA TGTGCCAGTAGTGACAATGCTCCTCCGGGCTATGGCTACACCTTC. Encoded protein: CASSDNAPPGYGYTF.

V gene TRBV2 combines with J gene TRBJ1-2, with TRBD1 as a possible D gene (5 bases). The CDR3 spans 14 residues. Between the trimmed V and J ends, which lost 9 bases and 3 bases, there was a span of 17 bases. Germline V gene sequence: CDR1 SNHLY, CDR2 FYNNEI. In DNA form, the CDR3 reads TGTGCCAGTCGGCTCAGGGCCAAGGACTATGGCTACACCTTC. It translates to CASRLRAKDYGYTF.

As for this clone: The sample carries other DNA sequences with the same CDR3. The gene calls are TRBV18 and TRBJ2-7; no reliable D call. The CDR3 totals 11 residues. Trimming left V 2 bases short and J 3 bases short, with 2 bases between. Per germline, CDR1 KGHSH and CDR2 LQKENI. For the CDR3, the DNA is TGTGCCAGCTCACCAGGCTACGAGCAGTACTTC. This encodes CASSPGYEQYF.

Details on this clone: The same CDR3 can be traced to other DNA sequences in this sample. The CDR3 region is CASSPRTSGTTDTQYF. DNA of the CDR3: TGTGCCAGCTCACCACGGACTAGCGGGACCACAGATACGCAGTATTTT. The chain recombines TRBV18 with TRBJ2-3; 12 bases are shared with TRBD2. J gave up 2 bases and V 1 base, and 1 base lay outside the gene matches. Germline lookup yields CDR1 KGHSH and CDR2 LQKENI. This CDR3 comprises 16 residues.

The V call is TRBV10-3, the J call TRBJ2-5, with TRBD2 identical over 7 bases. Germline CDR1 is ENHRY and CDR2 is SYGVKD. J lost 1 base, V lost 0 bases, and 8 bases had no gene match. CDR3 length: 17 residues. The CDR3: CAISESSSASGQETQYF. The CDR3 DNA is TGTGCCATCAGTGAGTCGTCTTCGGCTAGCGGCCAAGAGACCCAGTACTTC.

The chain uses TRBV7-9 and TRBJ2-5; tentatively, D is TRBD2 (5 bases). The V gene lost 3 bases and the J gene lost 5 bases, with 10 bases spanning the gap. The CDR3 has 13 amino acids. The germline V gene has CDR1 SEHNR and CDR2 FQNEAQ (reference sequence). The CDR3: CASSFGPGETQYF. CDR3 bases: TGTGCCAGCAGCTTCGGTCCGGGGGAGACCCAGTACTTC.

This clone was detected ten times or more. The chain has TRBV5-7 and TRBJ2-1; the D gene is possibly TRBD2 (6 bases). TRBV5-7 is an open reading frame whose function is uncertain. The CDR3 length is 17 residues. V was cut by 2 bases and J by 2 bases, with 17 bases left in between. The CDR3 protein is CASSLISGSWAYNEQFF. In nucleotides, the CDR3 is TGTGCCAGCAGCTTAATTTCCGGGAGTTGGGCCTACAATGAGCAGTTCTTC.

This chain links TRBV23-1 with TRBJ1-6; D is undetermined. TRBV23-1 is designated an ORF whose function remains uncertain. The CDR3 is made up of 16 amino acids. With 4 bases removed from V and 5 bases from J, the gap between germline ends came to 15 bases. CDR3 coding DNA: TGCGCCAGCAGTCGTAAAGTAGTGAAGGATAATTCACCCCTCCACTTT. Translating it yields CASSRKVVKDNSPLHF.

The CDR3: CASSLWTGTNTGELFF. Written as DNA, the CDR3 is TGCGCCAGCAGCCTGTGGACAGGGACGAACACCGGGGAGCTGTTTTTT. V gene TRBV4-3 combines with J gene TRBJ2-2; 8 bases align to TRBD1. With V trimmed by 4 bases and J by 0 bases, 4 bases remained unmatched. The CDR3 extends over 16 amino acids. In germline, CDR1 is LGHNA, CDR2 YSLEER.